The clone carrying this T cell receptor beta chain was counted only a few times. The sample comes from a study of T cells in Graves' hyperthyroidism and ophthalmopathy. Ophthalmopathy patients had moderate-to-severe active disease, CAS ≥3, NOSPECS ≥4, and disease duration under 3 months. Exclusions: uncontrolled infection, other autoimmune disease, pregnancy, lactation. The authors took PBMCs from 10 ml fresh peripheral blood. What was amplified from RNA transcripts were TCR beta CDR3 regions. The HTBI primer set was used in a first-round RT-PCR of the TCR CDR3. TCRdb itself ran the multiplex PCR reads through MiXCR, one entry per CDR3 protein. The data show roughly 400,000 distinct CDR3 sequences, with over 12% seen just once and approximately 27% held by the top ten. The receptor's source is a man in his fifties or sixties with Graves' ophthalmopathy. Material for sequencing was blood.

DNA of the CDR3: TGTGCCAGCAACTCCGGAGGGGGCTCTGGGGCCAACGTCCTGACTTTC. This encodes CASNSGGGSGANVLTF. The chain joins TRBV7-9 to TRBJ2-6, with D perhaps assigned TRBD1 or TRBD2 (6 bases each). V was cut by 7 bases and J by 0 bases, with 13 bases left in between. Germline lookup yields CDR1 SEHNR and CDR2 FQNEAQ (reference sequence). This CDR3 region has 16 residues.